This TCR beta chain was profiled in a study of cytomegalovirus exposure and HLA in healthy donors. V lost 6 bases, J lost 8 bases, and 10 bases stayed unmatched. Germline CDR1 reads SEHNR; CDR2 reads FQNEAQ (reference sequence). The length of the CDR3 is 16 residues. Note on this clone: The antigen remains undetermined.

The PCR was carried out with 60 Vbeta primers and 13 Jbeta primers. Generated by immunoSEQ multiplex PCR, the TCRdb table keeps only in-frame clones and is missing some. The sample contains 100,000 to 150,000 clones, approximately 80% of which appear only once. The study's findings and limits: Most of the TCR beta V segments (in an earlier analysis) were productive either about 90% or about 30% of the time. It was only CMV serostatus that was available as immune exposure information. The study put 150 to 200 TCR beta chains on its list as cytomegalovirus-associated.

The source material was PBMCs. The rearrangement uses TRBV7-9 and TRBJ2-1; the match to TRBD2 covers 13 bases. The source is a woman aged 18-35 years in good health and CMV-seronegative. The CDR3 loop reads CASSWTPGLAGYEQFF. The CDR3 DNA reads as TGTGCCAGCAGTTGGACGCCGGGACTAGCGGGATATGAGCAGTTCTTC. The entire variable domain, with the rest obtained from reference TRBV7-9 and TRBJ2-1, is as follows: DTGVSQNPRHKITKRGQNVTFRCDPISEHNRLYWYRQTLGQGPEFLTYFQNEAQLEKSRLLSDRFSAERPKGSFSTLEIQRTEQGDSAMYLCASSWTPGLAGYEQFFGPGTRLTVL.